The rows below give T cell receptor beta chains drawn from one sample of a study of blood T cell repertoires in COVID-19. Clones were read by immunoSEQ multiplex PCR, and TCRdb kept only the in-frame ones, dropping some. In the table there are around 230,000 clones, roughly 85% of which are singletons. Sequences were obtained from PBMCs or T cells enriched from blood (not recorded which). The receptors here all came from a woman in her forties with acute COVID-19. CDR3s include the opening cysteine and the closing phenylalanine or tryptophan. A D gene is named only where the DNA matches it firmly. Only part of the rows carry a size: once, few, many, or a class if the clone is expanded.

CDR3nt: TGTGCCACCAGCAGACAGACAGGGAGCTCCTACAATGAGCAGTTCTTC; CDR3aa: CATSRQTGSSYNEQFF; abundance: .; v_gene: TRBV15; d_gene: TRBD1; j_gene: TRBJ2-1
CDR3nt: TGTGCCACCAGCAGAGACAACCGGGACAGGGCTATTTTGAACACTGAAGCTTTCTTT; CDR3aa: CATSRDNRDRAILNTEAFF; abundance: once; v_gene: TRBV15; d_gene: TRBD1; j_gene: TRBJ1-1
CDR3nt: TGCGCCAGCAGCTTGGCGAGGTTTTCGGGCACTGAAGCTTTCTTT; CDR3aa: CASSLARFSGTEAFF; abundance: .; v_gene: TRBV5-1; d_gene: .; j_gene: TRBJ1-1
CDR3nt: TGTGCCAGCAGCGGACGACGGGGTGGCGACTATGGCTACACCTTC; CDR3aa: CASSGRRGGDYGYTF; abundance: .; v_gene: TRBV7-9; d_gene: .; j_gene: TRBJ1-2
CDR3nt: TGTGCCAGCAGCCCTAATATGAATCAGCCCCAGCATTTT; CDR3aa: CASSPNMNQPQHF; abundance: .; v_gene: TRBV7-6; d_gene: .; j_gene: TRBJ1-5
CDR3nt: TGTGCCAGCAGTGGGGGACAGGGGGGAAACACCATATATTTT; CDR3aa: CASSGGQGGNTIYF; abundance: .; v_gene: TRBV25-1; d_gene: TRBD1; j_gene: TRBJ1-3
CDR3nt: TGTGCCAGCAGCGGAGGGGGCATCGGTGAAAAACTGTTTTTT; CDR3aa: CASSGGGIGEKLFF; abundance: .; v_gene: TRBV9; d_gene: TRBD1; j_gene: TRBJ1-4
CDR3nt: TGTGCCAGCAGCGTAGCGGGGGTGGAAGATACGCAGTATTTT; CDR3aa: CASSVAGVEDTQYF; abundance: .; v_gene: TRBV9; d_gene: .; j_gene: TRBJ2-3
CDR3nt: TGTGCCAGCAGTTCGAGGGGGCCTACTAACTATGGCTACACCTTC; CDR3aa: CASSSRGPTNYGYTF; abundance: .; v_gene: TRBV28; d_gene: TRBD1; j_gene: TRBJ1-2
CDR3nt: TGTGCCAGCAGTGGGGTTAGCGCTTATACCGGGGAGCTGTTTTTT; CDR3aa: CASSGVSAYTGELFF; abundance: .; v_gene: TRBV2; d_gene: .; j_gene: TRBJ2-2
CDR3nt: TGTGCCAGCAGCCCCCAACCGGGACTAGCGGGCAATGAGCAGTTCTTC; CDR3aa: CASSPQPGLAGNEQFF; abundance: .; v_gene: TRBV11-2; d_gene: TRBD2; j_gene: TRBJ2-1
CDR3nt: TGTACGGTTCGGCGGGGGGGCCCCGATACGCAGTATTTT; CDR3aa: CTVRRGGPDTQYF; abundance: .; v_gene: TRBV7-9; d_gene: TRBD2; j_gene: TRBJ2-3
CDR3nt: TGCGCCAGCAGCCAAGCCGAACAGGGGGGCTACACCTTC; CDR3aa: CASSQAEQGGYTF; abundance: .; v_gene: TRBV4-3; d_gene: TRBD1; j_gene: TRBJ1-2
CDR3nt: TGTGCCAGCAGCTTAGGGCGGCGCCGGGACACCCCATATGGCTACACCTTC; CDR3aa: CASSLGRRRDTPYGYTF; abundance: once; v_gene: TRBV11-2; d_gene: .; j_gene: TRBJ1-2
CDR3nt: TGTGCCAGTATGGGAGGGGAAGATACGCAGTATTTT; CDR3aa: CASMGGEDTQYF; abundance: few; v_gene: TRBV7-2; d_gene: TRBD2; j_gene: TRBJ2-3
CDR3nt: TGTGCCAGCTCACGAGGAGGGGGCGCGTATGAGCAGTTCTTC; CDR3aa: CASSRGGGAYEQFF; abundance: .; v_gene: TRBV27; d_gene: .; j_gene: TRBJ2-1
CDR3nt: TGTGCCAGTAGTAGTGAGACCATATCGGGGCAGCCCCAGCATTTT; CDR3aa: CASSSETISGQPQHF; abundance: .; v_gene: TRBV19; d_gene: .; j_gene: TRBJ1-5
CDR3nt: TGTGCCAGTAGGTACCAGTGGAGGAGGGAAAACGAAAGGGGAGCTTTCTTT; CDR3aa: CASRYQWRRENERGAFF; abundance: few; v_gene: TRBV19; d_gene: .; j_gene: TRBJ1-1
CDR3nt: TGTGCCAGCTCACCTAGGACAGGGGATAATCAGCCCCAGCATTTT; CDR3aa: CASSPRTGDNQPQHF; abundance: .; v_gene: TRBV18; d_gene: TRBD1; j_gene: TRBJ1-5
CDR3nt: TGTGCCAGCAGTTCATTCGGCCAGGGTGGTGAGACCCAGTACTTC; CDR3aa: CASSSFGQGGETQYF; abundance: .; v_gene: TRBV5-6; d_gene: .; j_gene: TRBJ2-5
CDR3nt: TGTGCCAGCAGCCCCTTTGGACAAACCTACGAGCAGTACTTC; CDR3aa: CASSPFGQTYEQYF; abundance: few; v_gene: TRBV7-2; d_gene: .; j_gene: TRBJ2-7
CDR3nt: TGTGCCAGCGGGGAGGGGTACTACGAGCAGTACTTC; CDR3aa: CASGEGYYEQYF; abundance: .; v_gene: TRBV27; d_gene: TRBD2; j_gene: TRBJ2-7
CDR3nt: TGTGCCAGCAGTGAATATCGACAGGGTGAAACTGAAGCTTTCTTT; CDR3aa: CASSEYRQGETEAFF; abundance: .; v_gene: TRBV25-1; d_gene: TRBD1; j_gene: TRBJ1-1
CDR3nt: TGTGCCAGCAGGTCATGGGCCCAACCGGGGGATGGCTACACCTTC; CDR3aa: CASRSWAQPGDGYTF; abundance: .; v_gene: TRBV6-5; d_gene: .; j_gene: TRBJ1-2
CDR3nt: TGTGCCAGCTCACCAACGGGTGGCACTGAAGCTTTCTTT; CDR3aa: CASSPTGGTEAFF; abundance: .; v_gene: TRBV18; d_gene: .; j_gene: TRBJ1-1
CDR3nt: TGTGCCAGTGGACTAGCGGGGGGGTTTGCCGGGGAGCTGTTTTTT; CDR3aa: CASGLAGGFAGELFF; abundance: .; v_gene: TRBV2; d_gene: TRBD2; j_gene: TRBJ2-2
CDR3nt: TGTGCCAGCAGCTTACTCGCAGGCTCTGGAAACACCATATATTTT; CDR3aa: CASSLLAGSGNTIYF; abundance: once; v_gene: TRBV7-3; d_gene: .; j_gene: TRBJ1-3
CDR3nt: TGTGCCAGCAGCTTGGGCGCGTCCTATAATTCACCCCTCCACTTT; CDR3aa: CASSLGASYNSPLHF; abundance: .; v_gene: TRBV11-2; d_gene: .; j_gene: TRBJ1-6
CDR3nt: TGTGCCAGCAGTCCGTCGGGACAGTACAACTATGGCTACACCTTC; CDR3aa: CASSPSGQYNYGYTF; abundance: .; v_gene: TRBV27; d_gene: TRBD1; j_gene: TRBJ1-2
CDR3nt: TGTGCCAGCAGTGAAAAAATGAGGCAGGGGGAGCAGTTCTTC; CDR3aa: CASSEKMRQGEQFF; abundance: .; v_gene: TRBV2; d_gene: .; j_gene: TRBJ2-1
CDR3nt: TGTGCCAGCAGCTTGGGAGGATTCTCGGTAGGTGGCTACACCTTC; CDR3aa: CASSLGGFSVGGYTF; abundance: .; v_gene: TRBV5-6; d_gene: .; j_gene: TRBJ1-2
CDR3nt: TGTGCCAGCAGCGTAGAGGGTAAGGGCAGGGTCGATGAAAAACTGTTTTTT; CDR3aa: CASSVEGKGRVDEKLFF; abundance: .; v_gene: TRBV9; d_gene: .; j_gene: TRBJ1-4
CDR3nt: TGTGCCTGGAGGACAGGGAACACCGGGGAGCTGTTTTTT; CDR3aa: CAWRTGNTGELFF; abundance: .; v_gene: TRBV30; d_gene: .; j_gene: TRBJ2-2
CDR3nt: TGTGCCACCAGTGACCCCGGACAGAATAACTATGGCTACACCTTC; CDR3aa: CATSDPGQNNYGYTF; abundance: .; v_gene: TRBV24-1; d_gene: .; j_gene: TRBJ1-2
CDR3nt: TGTGCCATCAGTGATCCCGACAGGGGAGGGTATGGCTACACCTTC; CDR3aa: CAISDPDRGGYGYTF; abundance: .; v_gene: TRBV10-3; d_gene: TRBD1; j_gene: TRBJ1-2
CDR3nt: TGTGCCAGCAGCTTAGCGCGGGGGGGTGAAGCTTTCTTT; CDR3aa: CASSLARGGEAFF; abundance: .; v_gene: TRBV7-8; d_gene: .; j_gene: TRBJ1-1
CDR3nt: TGTGCCAGCAGTTACGGGACAGGGAGCCCAAATTCACCCCTCCACTTT; CDR3aa: CASSYGTGSPNSPLHF; abundance: .; v_gene: TRBV6-2/TRBV6-3; d_gene: TRBD1; j_gene: TRBJ1-6
CDR3nt: TGTGCCAGCAGCTTAGTGTCTGACTTCTACGAGCAGTACTTC; CDR3aa: CASSLVSDFYEQYF; abundance: .; v_gene: TRBV11-2; d_gene: .; j_gene: TRBJ2-7
CDR3nt: TGTGCCAGCAGCTTAGTATCCAGGGTTGATTCACCCCTCCACTTT; CDR3aa: CASSLVSRVDSPLHF; abundance: .; v_gene: TRBV7-6; d_gene: .; j_gene: TRBJ1-6